The 11 T cell receptor beta chains listed next were all sequenced from one sample in a study of glioma-infiltrating T cells. The iRepertoire nested amplicon-rescue multiplex PCR amplified TCR alpha and beta CDR3s from RNA. TCRdb recomputed calls from the multiplex PCR reads with MiXCR, one row per CDR3 protein. The sample records a few hundred thousand distinct CDR3 sequences, around 45% being singletons. Sequencing used glioma tissue, nonneoplastic brain tissue, or PBMCs (not recorded which). These receptors were obtained from a human donor with low-grade glioma or glioblastoma, undergoing nonglioma brain surgery, or in good health (not recorded which).

This clonotype was counted ten times or more. This chain connects TRBV28 to TRBJ1-2, with 8 bases that match TRBD1. Germline loops: CDR1 MDHEN, CDR2 SYDVKM. The J segment lost 8 bases and the V segment lost 3 bases, leaving 8 bases of the junction unmatched. This CDR3 spans 14 amino acids. In nucleotides, the CDR3 is TGTGCCAGCAGTTTCCCGGGACAGGACTTAGGCTACACCTTC. This translates into CASSFPGQDLGYTF.

This clonotype was observed a handful of times. The rearrangement joins TRBV28 to TRBJ2-3, with D uncertain. Between the trimmed V and J ends, which lost 8 bases and 1 base, there was a span of 10 bases. Germline assignment: CDR1 MDHEN and CDR2 SYDVKM. This CDR3 is built from 13 residues. The CDR3 DNA reads TGTGCCAGCTCTGACTCCCGCACAGATACGCAGTATTTT. This gives the protein CASSDSRTDTQYF. Combining the CDR3 with reference TRBV28 and TRBJ2-3 gives the whole variable domain DVKVTQSSRYLVKRTGEKVFLECVQDMDHENMFWYRQDPGLGLRLIYFSYDVKMKEKGDIPEGYSVSREKKERFSLILESASTNQTSMYLCASSDSRTDTQYFGPGTRLTVL.

As to this clonotype: This may be a read error: a much more frequent sequence differs by one nucleotide. CDR3 residues: CASSYDRGTKAFF. CDR3 DNA sequence: TGTGCCAGCAGTTACGATCGGGGGACTAAAGCTTTCTTT. This rearrangement joins TRBV6-9 to TRBJ1-1, with D perhaps TRBD1 (5 bases). Trimming removed 3 bases at V and 9 bases at J, with 14 bases between. The CDR3 sequence is 13 residues long. Germline V gene sequence: CDR1 MNHGY, CDR2 SVAAGI.

Comments on this clonotype: This may be a read error: a much more frequent sequence differs by one nucleotide. The rearrangement links TRBV6-2 or TRBV6-3 to TRBJ2-7; D may match TRBD1 or TRBD2 (5 bases each). Between the trimmed V and J ends, which lost 6 bases and 0 bases, there was a span of 18 bases. Germline V lookup: CDR1 MNHEY, CDR2 SVGEGT. The CDR3 consists of 16 residues. Here the CDR3 reads CASSFARDGISYEQYF. In DNA form, the CDR3 reads TGTGCCAGCAGCTTCGCTAGGGACGGCATCTCCTACGAGCAGTACTTC.

This clonotype was seen only a few times. V gene TRBV4-1 combines with J gene TRBJ2-1; D uncertain. The germline CDR1 and CDR2 sequences are MGHRA and YSYEKL. The CDR3 is made up of 15 amino acids. V lost 0 bases and J 4 bases, leaving 10 bases between the germline ends. The CDR3 DNA sequence: TGCGCCAGCAGCCAAGATCACTCCTATTACAATGAGCAGTTCTTC. This encodes CASSQDHSYYNEQFF.

This clonotype was recorded a few times. Written as DNA, the CDR3 is TGTGCCAGCAGCGCGACCTACCGGGACAGGGGCTCCTACGAGCAGTACTTC. Translated: CASSATYRDRGSYEQYF. V is TRBV27 and J is TRBJ2-7, with 10 bases that match TRBD1. The germline gives CDR1 MNHEY, CDR2 SMNVEV (reference sequence). CDR3 size: 17 residues. Trimming removed 6 bases from V and 0 bases from J; junction bases left unmatched: 11.

This chain connects TRBV29-1 to TRBJ1-4, with a possible D match to TRBD1 (6 bases). The CDR3 totals 16 residues. V was clipped by 6 bases and J by 5 bases, with 22 bases between them. Germline V gene lookup returns CDR1 SQVTM and CDR2 ANQGSEA. CDR3 nucleotides: TGCAGCGTAGTGACAGGATCCGGATTTAGAAATGAAAAACTGTTTTTT. This encodes CSVVTGSGFRNEKLFF.

This rearrangement joins TRBV9 to TRBJ1-2; 12 bases are shared with TRBD1. Germline V lookup: CDR1 SGDLS, CDR2 YYNGEE. The CDR3 length is 16 residues. V shed 3 bases, J shed 5 bases, and the junction held 8 bases outside the gene matches. The CDR3 coding sequence is TGTGCCAGCAGCGCGAATCCGGGACAGGGGGCATATGGCTACACCTTC. Its protein product is CASSANPGQGAYGYTF.

The rearrangement links TRBV20-1 to TRBJ2-7; 10 nucleotides line up with TRBD2. From germline, CDR1 is DFQATT and CDR2 SNEGSKA (reference sequence). V lost 3 bases and J lost 7; bases outside the gene matches: 12. This CDR3 spans 15 amino acids. The CDR3 protein is CSASDPLAGVREQYF. CDR3 DNA sequence: TGCAGTGCTAGTGATCCCCTAGCGGGAGTGAGGGAGCAGTACTTC.

The rearrangement uses TRBV3-1 and TRBJ1-1; no clear D. Trimming took 1 base from V and 5 from J, leaving 14 bases between them. Germline V gene lookup returns CDR1 LGHDT and CDR2 YNNKEL (reference sequence). The CDR3 covers 15 residues. The CDR3 nucleotides read TGTGCCAGCAGCCAAGTCTTTGGGCCGGGGACTGAAGCTTTCTTT. Residues: CASSQVFGPGTEAFF. Filled out from reference TRBV3-1 and TRBJ1-1, the complete variable domain reads DTAVSQTPKYLVTQMGNDKSIKCEQNLGHDTMYWYKQDSKKFLKIMFSYNNKELIINETVPNRFSPKSPDKAHLNLHINSLELGDSAVYFCASSQVFGPGTEAFFGQGTRLTVV.

This clonotype was detected only a few times. The V and J genes are TRBV4-2 and TRBJ2-3; D is uncertain. Per germline, CDR1 LGHNA and CDR2 YNFKEQ. The CDR3 runs to 16 residues. V was clipped by 0 bases and J by 3 bases, with 13 bases between them. The CDR3 reads CASSQDSTARTDTQYF. The CDR3, as DNA: TGTGCCAGCAGCCAAGATTCAACCGCCCGGACAGATACGCAGTATTTT.